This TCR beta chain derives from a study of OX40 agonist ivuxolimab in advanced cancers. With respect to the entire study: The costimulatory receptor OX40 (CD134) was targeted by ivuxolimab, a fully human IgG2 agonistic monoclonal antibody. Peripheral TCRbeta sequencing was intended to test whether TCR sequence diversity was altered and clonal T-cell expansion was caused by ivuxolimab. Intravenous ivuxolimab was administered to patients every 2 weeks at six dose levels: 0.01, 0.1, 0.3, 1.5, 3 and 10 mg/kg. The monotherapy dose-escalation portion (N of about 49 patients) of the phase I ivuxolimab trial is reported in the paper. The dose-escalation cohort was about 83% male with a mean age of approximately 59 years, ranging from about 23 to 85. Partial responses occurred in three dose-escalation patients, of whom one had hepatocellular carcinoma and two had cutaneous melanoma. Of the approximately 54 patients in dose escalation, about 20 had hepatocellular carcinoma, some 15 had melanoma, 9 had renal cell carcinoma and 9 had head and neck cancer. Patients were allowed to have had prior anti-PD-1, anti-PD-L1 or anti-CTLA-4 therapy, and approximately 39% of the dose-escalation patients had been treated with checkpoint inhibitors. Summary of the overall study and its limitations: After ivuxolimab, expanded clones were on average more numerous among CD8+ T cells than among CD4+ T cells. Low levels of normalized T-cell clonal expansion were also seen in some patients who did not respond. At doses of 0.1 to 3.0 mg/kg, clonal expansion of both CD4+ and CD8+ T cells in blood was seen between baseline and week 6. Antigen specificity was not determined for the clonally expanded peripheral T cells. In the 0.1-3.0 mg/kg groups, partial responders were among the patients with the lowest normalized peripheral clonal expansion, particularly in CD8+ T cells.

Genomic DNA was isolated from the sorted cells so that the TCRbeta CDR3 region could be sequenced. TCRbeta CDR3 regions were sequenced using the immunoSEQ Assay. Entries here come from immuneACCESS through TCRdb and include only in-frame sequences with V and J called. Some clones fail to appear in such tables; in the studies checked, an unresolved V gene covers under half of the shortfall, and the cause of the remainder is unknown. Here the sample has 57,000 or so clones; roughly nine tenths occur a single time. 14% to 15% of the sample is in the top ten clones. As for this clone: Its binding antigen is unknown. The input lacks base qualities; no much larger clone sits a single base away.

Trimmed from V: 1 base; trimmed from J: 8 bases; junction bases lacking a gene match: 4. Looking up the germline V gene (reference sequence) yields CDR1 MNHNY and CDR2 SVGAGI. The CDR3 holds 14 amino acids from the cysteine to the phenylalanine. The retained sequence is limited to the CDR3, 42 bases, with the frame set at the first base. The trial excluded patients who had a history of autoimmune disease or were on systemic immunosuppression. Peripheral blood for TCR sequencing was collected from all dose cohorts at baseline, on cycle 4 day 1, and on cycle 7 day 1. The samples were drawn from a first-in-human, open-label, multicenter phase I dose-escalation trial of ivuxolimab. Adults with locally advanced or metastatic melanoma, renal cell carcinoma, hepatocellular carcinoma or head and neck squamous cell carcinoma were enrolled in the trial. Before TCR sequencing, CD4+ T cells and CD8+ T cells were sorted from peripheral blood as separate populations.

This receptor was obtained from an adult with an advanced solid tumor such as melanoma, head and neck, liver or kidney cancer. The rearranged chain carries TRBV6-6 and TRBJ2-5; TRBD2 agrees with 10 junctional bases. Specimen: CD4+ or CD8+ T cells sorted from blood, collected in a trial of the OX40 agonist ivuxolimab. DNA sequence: TGTGCCAGCAGTTACTTGGTAGCGGGAGGAACCCAGTACTTC. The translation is CASSYLVAGGTQYF.